The 32 T cell receptor beta chains below were found in one sample sequenced in a study of blood T cell repertoires in COVID-19. Assay used: immunoSEQ multiplex PCR; TCRdb lists only in-frame clones, some missing. The sample lists over 250,000 clones; 70% to 90% were seen once. Sequencing was done on a sample of peripheral blood. The source of these receptors is a woman in her fifties or sixties with acute or convalescent COVID-19.

The chain carries TRBV11-2 and TRBJ1-1; 7 bases fit TRBD1. Trimming took 5 bases from V and 4 from J; bases not matched to a gene: 7. CDR3 length: 14 amino acids. The germline V gene has CDR1 SGHAT and CDR2 FQNNGV. CDR3 sequence: CASSQDRVVTEAFF. In DNA form, the CDR3 reads TGTGCCAGCAGCCAAGACAGGGTCGTCACTGAAGCTTTCTTT.

The V gene is TRBV7-9, the J gene TRBJ1-1; a possible D gene is TRBD1 (5 bases). Trimming took 2 bases from V and 5 from J, leaving 15 bases between them. CDR1 and CDR2 (germline): SEHNR, FQNEAQ (reference sequence). This CDR3 is 15 amino acids long. CDR3 region: CASSLWQGSRTEAFF. Written as DNA, the CDR3 is TGTGCCAGCAGCTTATGGCAGGGAAGTCGGACTGAAGCTTTCTTT.

This clone has just one count. The chain combines TRBV11-2 with TRBJ2-7; D is possibly TRBD1 (5 bases). The CDR3 contains 15 residues. Trimming took off 5 bases at V and 0 bases at J, with 14 bases between the two ends. Germline loops: CDR1 SGHAT, CDR2 FQNNGV. This CDR3 is CASSPGPGNSYEQYF. CDR3 coding DNA: TGTGCCAGCAGCCCTGGCCCAGGGAACTCCTACGAGCAGTACTTC.

The J gene is TRBJ2-2, the V gene TRBV7-2; D remains unclear. Germline CDR1 is SGHTA and CDR2 is FQGNSA. The CDR3 contains 13 residues. The germline V and J ends were trimmed by 1 base and 9 bases, with 9 bases remaining between them. The CDR3 nucleotides are TGTGCCAGCAGCTTAGAGAACAGACGGGAGCTGTTTTTT. It specifies CASSLENRRELFF. Using reference TRBV7-2 and TRBJ2-2 for the parts outside the CDR3, the full variable domain is GAGVSQSPSNKVTEKGKDVELRCDPISGHTALYWYRQSLGQGLEFLIYFQGNSAPDKSGLPSDRFSAERTGGSVSTLTIQRTQQEDSAVYLCASSLENRRELFFGEGSRLTVL.

This chain connects TRBV28 to TRBJ2-2; TRBD1 might be the D (6 bases). The CDR3 is 13 residues long. Germline CDR1 is MDHEN and CDR2 is SYDVKM. With 10 bases removed from V and 1 base from J, the gap between germline ends came to 10 bases. CDR3 sequence: CATIQGNTGELFF. CDR3 in DNA: TGTGCCACCATACAGGGGAACACCGGGGAGCTGTTTTTT.

In this sample, this clone turned up once. The chain has TRBV28 and TRBJ1-3, with D hard to call. The CDR3 contains 13 residues. The germline V and J ends were trimmed by 7 bases and 5 bases, with 12 bases remaining between them. CDR1 and CDR2 from the germline V gene are MDHEN and SYDVKM. CDR3 sequence: CASNLRERNTIYF. The CDR3, as DNA: TGTGCCAGCAACCTTAGGGAGAGAAACACCATATATTTT.

The J gene is TRBJ2-3, the V gene TRBV29-1; D not resolved. Germline V CDR1 and CDR2: SQVTM, ANQGSEA. The CDR3 is 12 residues long. The germline V and J ends were trimmed by 3 bases and 1 base, with 5 bases remaining between them. CDR3 protein: CSVDTGTDTQYF. The DNA of the CDR3 is TGCAGCGTTGATACAGGCACAGATACGCAGTATTTT.

This clone was seen just once. The CDR3 nucleotides are TGTGCCAGTAAACGCCTGGGCAGCTCTGGAAACACCATATATTTT. Amino acids: CASKRLGSSGNTIYF. This chain connects TRBV19 to TRBJ1-3; D gene unclear. In germline, CDR1 is LNHDA, CDR2 SQIVND (reference sequence). The CDR3 covers 15 residues. Trimming pared 7 bases from V and 0 bases from J, leaving 13 bases between. Full variable domain (missing parts from reference TRBV19 and TRBJ1-3): DGGITQSPKYLFRKEGQNVTLSCEQNLNHDAMYWYRQDPGQGLRLIYYSQIVNDFQKGDIAEGYSVSREKKESFPLTVTSAQKNPTAFYLCASKRLGSSGNTIYFGEGSWLTVV.

The rearrangement links TRBV14 to TRBJ1-6; D perhaps matches TRBD1 (6 bases). Germline loops: CDR1 SGHDN, CDR2 FVKESK. V was shortened by 4 bases and J by 7 bases, with 11 bases between the two germline ends. The CDR3 has 14 residues. CDR3: CASSLYTGNSPLHF. CDR3 in DNA: TGTGCCAGCAGCCTGTATACAGGGAATTCACCCCTCCACTTT.

The chain has TRBV9 and TRBJ1-6, with D tentatively TRBD1 (5 bases). Trimming removed 4 bases at V and 0 bases at J, with 11 bases between. CDR1 and CDR2 (germline): SGDLS, YYNGEE. The CDR3 runs 16 residues. The DNA of the CDR3 is TGTGCCAGCAGCCCGGGGGGAAGCTCCTATAATTCACCCCTCCACTTT. Encoded protein: CASSPGGSSYNSPLHF.

The rearrangement links TRBV6-1 to TRBJ2-7; D remains ambiguous. Trimming shortened V by 3 bases and J by 4 bases, and 4 bases separated the two germline ends. The germline CDR1 and CDR2 sequences are MNHNS and SASEGT. The CDR3 is 11 amino acids. CDR3 sequence reads: CASSDLYEQYF. As DNA, the CDR3 is TGTGCCAGCAGTGATCTATACGAGCAGTACTTC.

This chain connects TRBV25-1 to TRBJ1-5; D is perhaps TRBD1 (6 bases). CDR3 size: 13 residues. Germline V lookup: CDR1 MGHDK, CDR2 SYGVNS. Trimming stripped 2 bases from V and 6 bases from J, with 8 bases between. CDR3 loop: CASSETGRQPQHF. CDR3 DNA: TGTGCCAGCAGTGAAACAGGGCGTCAGCCCCAGCATTTT.

This chain links TRBV25-1 with TRBJ1-5; D gene ambiguous. Germline-derived CDR1 and CDR2 are MGHDK and SYGVNS. This CDR3 has 13 amino acids. Trimming took off 1 base at V and 2 bases at J, with 3 bases between the two ends. Written as DNA, the CDR3 is TGTGCCAGCAGTGAATCTGGCAATCAGCCCCAGCATTTT. Translation gives CASSESGNQPQHF.

The CDR3 nucleotides are TGTGCCAGCAGCTTAGGTAGGAGCCGGGACAGGGGGAATGGCTACACCTTC. Protein sequence: CASSLGRSRDRGNGYTF. The chain carries TRBV5-6 and TRBJ1-2; 11 bases fit TRBD1. The V segment lost 2 bases and the J segment 6 bases; nucleotides outside the gene matches: 12. Germline V gene lookup returns CDR1 SGHDT and CDR2 YYEEEE. This CDR3 contains 17 residues.

This clone was observed once. V gene TRBV29-1 combines with J gene TRBJ2-1; 11 positions match TRBD2. With 3 bases clipped from V and 9 bases from J, the junction kept 7 bases outside the gene matches. The length of the CDR3 is 14 residues. In germline, CDR1 is SQVTM, CDR2 ANQGSEA. CDR3 protein: CSVELAGGWSEQFF. The CDR3 DNA reads TGCAGCGTTGAGCTAGCGGGAGGTTGGAGTGAGCAGTTCTTC.

J is TRBJ2-2 and V is TRBV11-2, with D unresolved. CDR3 length: 14 residues. With 2 bases removed from V and 1 base from J, the gap between germline ends came to 5 bases. Germline V gives CDR1 SGHAT, CDR2 FQNNGV. The CDR3 reads CASSLLENTGELFF. The CDR3 nucleotides are TGTGCCAGCAGCTTATTAGAGAACACCGGGGAGCTGTTTTTT.

A note on this clone: It may be a read error: a sequence one base away is much more abundant. The chain has TRBV7-9 and TRBJ2-7; possibly TRBD2 for D (7 bases). Germline loops: CDR1 SEHNR, CDR2 FQNEAQ (reference sequence). Trimming shortened V by 0 bases and J by 2 bases, and 8 bases separated the two germline ends. This CDR3 contains 14 residues. In nucleotides, the CDR3 is TGTGCCAGCAGCTTAGCGGGGGGGCCCTACGAGCAGTACTTC. As protein: CASSLAGGPYEQYF.

The gene calls are TRBV28 and TRBJ2-7; the match to TRBD1 covers 10 bases. The ends lost 6 bases at V and 2 bases at J; junction bases unmatched: 7. The CDR3 is 15 amino acids. The germline gives CDR1 MDHEN, CDR2 SYDVKM. CDR3 sequence reads: CASSAPGTGAYEQYF. The CDR3 bases are TGTGCCAGCAGCGCGCCCGGGACAGGGGCCTACGAGCAGTACTTC.

The chain is built from TRBV5-1 and TRBJ2-7; D might be TRBD1 (5 bases). V dropped 2 bases and J dropped 0 bases, with 15 bases sitting between them. The V gene's germline CDR1 is SGHRS and CDR2 YFSETQ. The CDR3 is 16 residues long. In DNA form, the CDR3 reads TGCGCCAGCAGCTTTAGTAGGGGCCCGTCCTCCTACGAGCAGTACTTC. Protein: CASSFSRGPSSYEQYF. The full variable domain, completed using reference TRBV5-1 and TRBJ2-7, is KAGVTQTPRYLIKTRGQQVTLSCSPISGHRSVSWYQQTPGQGLQFLFEYFSETQRNKGNFPGRFSGRQFSNSRSEMNVSTLELGDSALYLCASSFSRGPSSYEQYFGPGTRLTVT.

The CDR3 protein is CASSSPYGGGMNTEAFF. Here the CDR3 DNA reads TGTGCCAGCAGTTCACCATATGGGGGGGGAATGAACACTGAAGCTTTCTTT. The rearrangement links TRBV27 to TRBJ1-1, with a weak D call TRBD1 (5 bases). The germline V gene encodes CDR1 MNHEY and CDR2 SMNVEV (reference sequence). The length of the CDR3 is 17 residues. V was clipped by 4 bases and J by 0 bases, with 18 bases between them.

V and J are TRBV2 and TRBJ2-7; 9 nucleotides agree with TRBD2. The V and J ends lost 1 base and 4 bases, in that order; junction bases with no gene match: 5. The CDR3 extends over 15 amino acids. Germline V gene sequence: CDR1 SNHLY, CDR2 FYNNEI. CDR3 nucleotides: TGTGCCAGCAGTGAAGGGGGAGCGGGAGGTTACGAGCAGTACTTC. Translating gives CASSEGGAGGYEQYF.

The rearrangement joins TRBV7-2 to TRBJ1-2, with TRBD1 matching over 8 bases. Germline values: CDR1 SGHTA, CDR2 FQGNSA. The CDR3 has 15 residues. Trimming removed 6 bases from V and 0 bases from J; junction bases left unmatched: 6. For the CDR3, the DNA is TGTGCCAGCAGAAGCACAGGGGGGCCTAACTATGGCTACACCTTC. This translates into CASRSTGGPNYGYTF. The entire variable domain, with the rest obtained from reference TRBV7-2 and TRBJ1-2, is as follows: GAGVSQSPSNKVTEKGKDVELRCDPISGHTALYWYRQSLGQGLEFLIYFQGNSAPDKSGLPSDRFSAERTGGSVSTLTIQRTQQEDSAVYLCASRSTGGPNYGYTFGSGTRLTVV.

The J gene is TRBJ2-3, the V gene TRBV5-1, with 7 positions matching TRBD2. Germline V gene sequence: CDR1 SGHRS, CDR2 YFSETQ. The length of the CDR3 is 16 residues. With V trimmed by 4 bases and J by 0 bases, 8 bases remained unmatched. The CDR3 here is CASSASGLVSTDTQYF. The CDR3 nucleotides are TGCGCCAGCAGCGCCTCTGGACTAGTCAGCACAGATACGCAGTATTTT.

CDR3 bases: TGTGCCAGCAGCGTAGTAGGGCCCCCCGGGACAGGGTGGGGGAATACTGAAGCTTTCTTT. It specifies CASSVVGPPGTGWGNTEAFF. This chain connects TRBV9 to TRBJ1-1, with 9 bases lining up with TRBD1. The CDR3 loop spans 20 amino acids. The trim removed 0 bases at V and 5 bases at J, leaving 20 bases unmatched. Germline V gene sequence: CDR1 SGDLS, CDR2 YYNGEE.

The genes are TRBV9 and TRBJ2-1; perhaps TRBD1 as D (5 bases). CDR3 length: 13 amino acids. V was clipped by 1 base and J by 5 bases, with 7 bases between them. The germline V gene has CDR1 SGDLS and CDR2 YYNGEE. Here the CDR3 DNA reads TGTGCCAGCAGCGTACAAGGGGACAATGAGCAGTTCTTC. This translates into CASSVQGDNEQFF. Full variable domain (missing parts from reference TRBV9 and TRBJ2-1): DSGVTQTPKHLITATGQRVTLRCSPRSGDLSVYWYQQSLDQGLQFLIQYYNGEERAKGNILERFSAQQFPDLHSELNLSSLELGDSALYFCASSVQGDNEQFFGPGTRLTVL.

This chain links TRBV5-4 with TRBJ2-1; 9 bases line up with TRBD2. The CDR3 spans 16 residues. V trimming: 3 bases; J trimming: 4 bases; junction bases outside the gene matches: 8. Per the germline V gene, CDR1 is SGHNT and CDR2 is YYREEE (reference sequence). The CDR3 reads CASSSMLAGPYNEQFF. CDR3 DNA sequence: TGTGCCAGCAGCTCGATGCTAGCGGGACCTTACAATGAGCAGTTCTTC.

This clone was seen only once. At one end the junction does not follow the germline gene, possibly because of a read error. The genes are TRBV2 and TRBJ1-2; 9 bases are shared with TRBD1. Looked up from germline, CDR1 is SNHLY and CDR2 is FYNNEI. CDR3 length equals 13 residues. The CDR3 bases are TGTGCCAGCAGGGAAGGACAGGGGAATGGCTACACCTTC. Amino acids: CASREGQGNGYTF. The full variable domain, its missing parts supplied by reference TRBV2 and TRBJ1-2, is EPEVTQTPSHQVTQMGQEVILRCVPISNHLYFYWYRQILGQKVEFLVSFYNNEISEKSEIFDDQFSVERPDGSNFTLKIRSTKLEDSAMYFCASREGQGNGYTFGSGTRLTVV.

The V gene is TRBV9, the J gene TRBJ2-5, with 13 bases identical to TRBD2. Trimming took 3 bases from V and 2 from J; bases not matched to a gene: 10. Germline CDR1 SGDLS, CDR2 YYNGEE. The CDR3 contains 18 residues. Here the CDR3 DNA reads TGTGCCAGCAGCGCTTACTTACTAGCGGGAGGGGCTCAAGAGACCCAGTACTTC. Its translation: CASSAYLLAGGAQETQYF.

CDR3 DNA: TGTGCCAGTAGTTCGTTCGACAGGGAACGAGAGACCCAGTACTTC. It translates to CASSSFDRERETQYF. The V gene is TRBV19, the J gene TRBJ2-5, with TRBD1 matching 7 bases. CDR3 size: 15 residues. Germline loops: CDR1 LNHDA, CDR2 SQIVND (reference sequence). Trimming took 5 bases from V and 4 from J; bases not matched to a gene: 10.

The chain recombines TRBV3-1 (or the pseudogene TRBV3-2) with TRBJ1-1; D is unclear. Trimming pared 2 bases from V and 3 bases from J, leaving 4 bases between. CDR1 LGHDT and CDR2 YNNKEL come from the germline V gene (reference sequence). The CDR3 has 12 residues. CDR3 coding DNA: TGTGCCAGCAGCCAATCGTACACTGAAGCTTTCTTT. This encodes CASSQSYTEAFF.

V is TRBV3-1 (or the pseudogene TRBV3-2) and J is TRBJ2-1; 13 bases fit TRBD2. J was trimmed by 2 bases and V by 4 bases; bases with no gene match: 2. Germline loops: CDR1 LGHDT, CDR2 YNNKEL (reference sequence). The CDR3 sequence is 16 residues long. The CDR3 sequence: CASSPLAGGPYNEQFF. In DNA form, the CDR3 reads TGTGCCAGCAGCCCACTAGCGGGAGGGCCCTACAATGAGCAGTTCTTC.

The gene calls are TRBV11-1 and TRBJ2-1, with 11 bases matching TRBD1. J was trimmed by 8 bases and V by 5 bases; bases with no gene match: 11. This CDR3 has 16 amino acids. CDR1 and CDR2 (germline): SGHAT, FQDESV (reference sequence). The CDR3 reads CASSRRDRGGLDEQFF. DNA for the CDR3: TGTGCCAGCAGCAGACGGGACAGGGGGGGGTTGGATGAGCAGTTCTTC.